This T cell receptor beta chain stems from a study of T cell responses to AZD1222 COVID-19 vaccine. TCRdb's copy holds only in-frame clones and misses some; the assay was immunoSEQ multiplex PCR. Seen here are 100,000 or so clones, approximately 92% observed once, and the top ten hold about 1.2%. The CDR3 consists of 14 residues. Trimming stripped 5 bases from V and 4 bases from J, with 14 bases between. Germline V gene sequence: CDR1 SEHNR, CDR2 FQNEAQ (reference sequence). This receptor was taken from an adult in good health. This rearrangement joins TRBV7-9 to TRBJ1-1, with D perhaps TRBD1 (6 bases). The sequencing used peripheral blood, collected on day 0 of AZD1222 vaccination. The CDR3 nucleotides are TGTGCCAGCAGCGGGCGAGAGGGGGGCACTGAAGCTTTCTTT. Amino acid sequence: CASSGREGGTEAFF.